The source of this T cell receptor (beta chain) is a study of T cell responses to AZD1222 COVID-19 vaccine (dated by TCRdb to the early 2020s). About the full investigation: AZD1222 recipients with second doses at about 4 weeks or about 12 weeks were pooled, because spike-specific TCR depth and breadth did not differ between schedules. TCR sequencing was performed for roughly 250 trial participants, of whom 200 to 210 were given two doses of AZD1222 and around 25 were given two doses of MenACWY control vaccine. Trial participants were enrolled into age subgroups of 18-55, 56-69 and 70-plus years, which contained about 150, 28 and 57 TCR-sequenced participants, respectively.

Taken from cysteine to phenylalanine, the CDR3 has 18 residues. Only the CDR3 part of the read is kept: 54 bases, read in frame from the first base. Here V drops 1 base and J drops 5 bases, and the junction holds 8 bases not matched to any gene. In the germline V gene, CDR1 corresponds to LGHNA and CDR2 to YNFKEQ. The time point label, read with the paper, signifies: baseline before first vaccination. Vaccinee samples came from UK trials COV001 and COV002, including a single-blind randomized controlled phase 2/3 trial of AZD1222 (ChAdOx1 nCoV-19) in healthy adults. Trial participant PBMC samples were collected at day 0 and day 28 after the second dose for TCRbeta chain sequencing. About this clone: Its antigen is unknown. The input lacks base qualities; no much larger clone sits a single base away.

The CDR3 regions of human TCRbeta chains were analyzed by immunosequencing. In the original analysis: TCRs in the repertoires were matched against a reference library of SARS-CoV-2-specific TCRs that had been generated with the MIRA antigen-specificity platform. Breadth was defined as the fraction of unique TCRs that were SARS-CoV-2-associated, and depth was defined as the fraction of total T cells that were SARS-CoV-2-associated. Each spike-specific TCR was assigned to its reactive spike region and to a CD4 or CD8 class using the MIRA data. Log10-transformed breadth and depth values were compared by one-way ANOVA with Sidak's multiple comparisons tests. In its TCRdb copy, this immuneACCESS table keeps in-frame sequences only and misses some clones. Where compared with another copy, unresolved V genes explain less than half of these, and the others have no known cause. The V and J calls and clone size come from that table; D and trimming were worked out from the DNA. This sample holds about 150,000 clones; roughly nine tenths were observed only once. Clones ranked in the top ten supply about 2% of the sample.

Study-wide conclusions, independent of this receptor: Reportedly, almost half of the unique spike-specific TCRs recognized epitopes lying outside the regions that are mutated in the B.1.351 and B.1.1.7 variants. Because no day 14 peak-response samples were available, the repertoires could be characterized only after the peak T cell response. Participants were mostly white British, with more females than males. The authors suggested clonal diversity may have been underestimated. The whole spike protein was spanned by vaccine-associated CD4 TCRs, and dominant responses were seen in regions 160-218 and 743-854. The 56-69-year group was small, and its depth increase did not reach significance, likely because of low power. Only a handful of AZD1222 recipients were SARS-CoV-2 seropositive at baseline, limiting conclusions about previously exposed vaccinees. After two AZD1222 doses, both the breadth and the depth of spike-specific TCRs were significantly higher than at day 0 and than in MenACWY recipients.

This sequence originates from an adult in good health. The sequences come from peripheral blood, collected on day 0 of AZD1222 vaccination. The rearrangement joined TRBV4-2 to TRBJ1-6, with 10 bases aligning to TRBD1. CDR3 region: CASSQGRTGGPHNSPLHF. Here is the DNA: TGTGCCAGCAGCCAAGGAAGGACAGGGGGACCGCATAATTCACCCCTCCACTTT.